This T cell receptor (beta chain) comes out of a study of persistence of HIV-infected CD4 T cells. Unmatched junction bases numbered 13, after V lost 0 bases and J lost 7 bases. Germline V gene data show CDR1 as KGHDR and CDR2 as SFDVKD. The CDR3 totals 18 residues. An overlapping HIV-1 Gag peptide pool stimulated these cells at 0.95 to 1 ug/peptide/mL. CD40L/CD69 double-negative CD45RO-high memory CD4+ T cells were collected. For this clone: Its target is unknown.

The libraries were made with immunoSEQ version 4 in survey mode. Using immunoSEQ multiplex PCR, the repertoire was profiled, and TCRdb retains in-frame clones only, with some absent. The sample gives approximately 65,000 clones, less than 85% of which show up once; 1.5% to 2% is in the top ten. The TCR comes from an adult man with HIV who was CMV-seropositive. Sequencing was performed on CD4+ T cells sorted from PBMCs after approximately 19-hour stimulation, taken from a patient who received antiretroviral therapy. The rearrangement links TRBV24-1 to TRBJ2-1; 8 nucleotides align to TRBD2. CDR3 sequence (DNA): TGTGCCACCAGTGATTTGAGAGCCGGGACTAGTGGTTTGAATGAGCAGTTCTTC. Translating it yields CATSDLRAGTSGLNEQFF.